These 20 T cell receptor beta chains came from one sample sequenced in a study of radiation and T cells in renal cell carcinoma (dated by TCRdb to the early 2020s). Reading the label with the study, this specimen's time point is: baseline pretreatment blood. Reading the label with the study, this specimen's treatment or condition is: 15 Gy SBRT to primary tumor, nephrectomy 4 weeks later. Library method: the immunoSEQ multiplex PCR assay. TCRdb took over this immuneACCESS table, retaining in-frame rearrangements with V and J assigned. Such tables are incomplete; in checked studies, under half of the missing clones stem from an unresolved V gene, and the remainder is unexplained. The sample contains tens of thousands of clones, roughly four fifths of them found a single time. Roughly 7% of the sample lies in the top ten. Specimen: blood, collected from a patient whose treatment included radiotherapy and nephrectomy. The receptors come from a man aged 60-69 years with renal cell carcinoma.

V usage is TRBV29-1 and J usage is TRBJ2-1, with D maybe TRBD2 (5 bases). The CDR3 sequence is 16 residues long. Germline CDR1 is SQVTM and CDR2 is ANQGSEA. V dropped 3 bases and J dropped 2 bases, with 17 bases sitting between them. The CDR3 DNA follows: TGCAGCGTTGATGGGCTAGCATCATCGACCTACAATGAGCAGTTCTTC. Encoded protein: CSVDGLASSTYNEQFF.

Concerning this clone: The junction departs from the called germline gene at one end, perhaps through a read error. The rearrangement joins TRBV4-1 to TRBJ2-2, with D uncertain. Germline values: CDR1 MGHRA, CDR2 YSYEKL. This CDR3 is built from 15 residues. CDR3 region: CASSQVSTSTRELFF. In nucleotides, the CDR3 is TGCGCCAGCAGCCAAGTATCCACTTCCACCCGGGAGCTGTTTTTT.

J is TRBJ1-2 and V is TRBV29-1; D is perhaps TRBD1 (6 bases). The CDR3 extends over 14 amino acids. Looked up from germline, CDR1 is SQVTM and CDR2 is ANQGSEA. V was shortened by 4 bases and J by 2 bases, with 14 bases between the two germline ends. CDR3 loop: CSVALDSLNYGYTF. The CDR3 nucleotides read TGCAGCGTTGCCCTGGACAGTTTAAACTATGGCTACACCTTC.

This clone came up a few times. The chain recombines TRBV13 with TRBJ2-1; 14 bases fit TRBD2. The CDR3 totals 21 residues. The trim removed 4 bases at V and 1 base at J, leaving 15 bases unmatched. Looked up from germline, CDR1 is PRHDT and CDR2 is FYEKMQ (reference sequence). The CDR3 is CASSYLVPGLAGVESYNEQFF. In DNA, the CDR3 is TGTGCCAGCAGCTACCTCGTCCCGGGACTAGCGGGAGTGGAGTCCTACAATGAGCAGTTCTTC. Variable domain in full (rest from reference TRBV13 and TRBJ2-1): AAGVIQSPRHLIKEKRETATLKCYPIPRHDTVYWYQQGPGQDPQFLISFYEKMQSDKGSIPDRFSAQQFSDYHSELNMSSLELGDSALYFCASSYLVPGLAGVESYNEQFFGPGTRLTVL.

This chain links TRBV18 with TRBJ2-6; perhaps TRBD2 as D (6 bases). The V gene's germline CDR1 is KGHSH and CDR2 LQKENI. Trimming cost V 6 bases and J 0 bases, with 12 bases left between them. The CDR3 runs to 16 residues. The CDR3 spells CASSEGARSGANVLTF. The CDR3 nucleotides are TGTGCCAGCTCGGAGGGCGCCCGCTCTGGGGCCAACGTCCTGACTTTC.

The chain joins TRBV15 to TRBJ1-5, with D uncertain. Germline V CDR1 and CDR2: LNHNV, YYDKDF (reference sequence). Deletions cut 3 bases from V and 1 base from J, with 7 bases between. This CDR3 has 14 amino acids. The CDR3, as DNA: TGTGCCACCAGCAGCCTCATAAGCAATCAGCCCCAGCATTTT. It encodes CATSSLISNQPQHF. The whole variable domain, remainder taken from reference TRBV15 and TRBJ1-5, is DAMVIQNPRYQVTQFGKPVTLSCSQTLNHNVMYWYQQKSSQAPKLLFHYYDKDFNNEADTPDNFQSRRPNTSFCFLDIRSPGLGDTAMYLCATSSLISNQPQHFGDGTRLSIL.

The rearrangement joins TRBV7-2 to TRBJ1-1, with TRBD1 identical over 7 bases. J lost 6 bases, V lost 1 base, and 8 bases had no gene match. Germline CDR1 reads SGHTA; CDR2 reads FQGNSA. The CDR3 sequence is 15 residues long. CDR3 region: CASSLVTGIVAEAFF. In nucleotides, the CDR3 is TGTGCCAGCAGCTTAGTGACAGGGATAGTGGCTGAAGCTTTCTTT.

This chain connects TRBV5-1 to TRBJ2-5; perhaps TRBD2 as D (6 bases). The CDR3 is made up of 16 amino acids. With 5 bases removed from V and 3 bases from J, the gap between germline ends came to 20 bases. Germline CDR1 SGHRS, CDR2 YFSETQ. CDR3 residues: CASSVYLSGLEETQYF. The CDR3 bases are TGCGCCAGCAGTGTCTACCTCAGCGGGCTGGAAGAGACCCAGTACTTC.

The gene calls are TRBV7-9 and TRBJ2-3; D might be TRBD2 (6 bases). V was cut by 2 bases and J by 7 bases, with 16 bases left in between. The CDR3 is 15 residues long. Germline V gene lookup returns CDR1 SEHNR and CDR2 FQNEAQ (reference sequence). CDR3 in DNA: TGTGCCAGCAGCTTAATTTTGCGGGATAGGCATACGCAGTATTTT. The encoded protein is CASSLILRDRHTQYF.

This chain uses TRBV10-1 with TRBJ2-3, with a possible D match to TRBD2 (6 bases). The germline V and J ends were trimmed by 0 bases and 6 bases, with 16 bases remaining between them. Germline CDR1 reads WNHNN; CDR2 reads SYGVQD (reference sequence). The length of the CDR3 is 16 residues. The CDR3 region is CASSESTRDLADTQYF. As DNA, the CDR3 is TGCGCCAGCAGTGAGTCGACGCGGGACCTCGCGGATACGCAGTATTTT.

A few counts support this clone. This chain links TRBV27 with TRBJ1-2, with D possibly matching TRBD1 (6 bases). V was pared by 6 bases and J by 6 bases, with 17 bases between. This CDR3 has 14 residues. Germline-derived CDR1 and CDR2 are MNHEY and SMNVEV (reference sequence). The CDR3 reads CASRDTGSSDGYTF. The DNA of the CDR3 is TGTGCCAGCAGAGATACAGGGAGTTCGGATGGCTACACCTTC.

The chain carries TRBV29-1 and TRBJ1-5; D not resolved. Germline V CDR1 and CDR2: SQVTM, ANQGSEA. This CDR3 has 14 amino acids. V lost 4 bases and J lost 2, with 12 bases in between. The CDR3 loop is CSVGEGIGNQPQHF. The CDR3 nucleotides read TGCAGCGTTGGAGAAGGAATTGGCAATCAGCCCCAGCATTTT.

The chain recombines TRBV6-5 with TRBJ2-3; D is uncertain. Trimming removed 2 bases at V and 0 bases at J, with 6 bases between. The CDR3 is 14 amino acids. Germline CDR1 and CDR2: MNHEY and SVGAGI. The CDR3 reads CASSYTGSTDTQYF. In DNA form, the CDR3 reads TGTGCCAGCAGTTACACCGGGAGCACAGATACGCAGTATTTT.

The V gene is TRBV7-2, the J gene TRBJ1-1; D is unclear. The CDR3 sequence is 14 residues long. The V gene's germline CDR1 is SGHTA and CDR2 FQGNSA. V lost 0 bases and J lost 1, with 6 bases in between. CDR3 residues: CASSLAISNTEAFF. CDR3 coding DNA: TGTGCCAGCAGCTTAGCTATCTCGAACACTGAAGCTTTCTTT.

V usage is TRBV7-2 and J usage is TRBJ2-2; TRBD2 agrees at 8 bases. The CDR3 extends over 14 amino acids. From germline, CDR1 is SGHTA and CDR2 FQGNSA. V shed 6 bases and J 5 bases; nucleotides not matched to a gene: 5. CDR3 loop: CASRSGSRTGELFF. CDR3 sequence (DNA): TGTGCCAGCAGAAGCGGGAGTAGAACCGGGGAGCTGTTTTTT.

The chain couples TRBV27 to TRBJ2-2; no firm D call. V lost 5 bases and J lost 0, with 7 bases in between. CDR3 size: 14 residues. Germline V gene data show CDR1 as MNHEY and CDR2 as SMNVEV (reference sequence). CDR3 residues: CASSGYPNTGELFF. The CDR3 DNA reads TGTGCCAGCAGTGGCTACCCGAACACCGGGGAGCTGTTTTTT.

The chain carries TRBV7-2 and TRBJ2-7; no reliable D call. CDR1 SGHTA and CDR2 FQGNSA come from the germline V gene. CDR3 size: 13 residues. V was clipped by 1 base and J by 3 bases, with 7 bases between them. CDR3 sequence (DNA): TGTGCCAGCAGCTTAGAACAGTTCTACGAGCAGTACTTC. This gives the protein CASSLEQFYEQYF.

The count of this clone is one. The chain employs TRBV19 and TRBJ2-7, with 10 bases lining up with TRBD1. The trim removed 6 bases at V and 2 bases at J, leaving 7 bases unmatched. CDR3 length equals 15 residues. From germline, CDR1 is LNHDA and CDR2 SQIVND (reference sequence). This CDR3 is CASSFSGQGAYEQYF. The CDR3 DNA reads as TGTGCCAGTAGCTTTTCAGGACAGGGGGCCTACGAGCAGTACTTC.

DNA for the CDR3: TGTGCCAGTAGTTTCTGGGACCTCTCGCACGAGCAGTACTTC. Translated, it gives CASSFWDLSHEQYF. The chain uses TRBV19 and TRBJ2-7; either TRBD1 or TRBD2 may supply D (5 bases each). Trimming took off 5 bases at V and 5 bases at J, with 16 bases between the two ends. Germline V gene lookup returns CDR1 LNHDA and CDR2 SQIVND (reference sequence). The CDR3 is 14 residues long.

The J gene is TRBJ2-7, the V gene TRBV29-1, with D possibly being TRBD2 (5 bases). The CDR3 spans 14 residues. Germline values: CDR1 SQVTM, CDR2 ANQGSEA. Trimming cost V 4 bases and J 2 bases, with 15 bases left between them. CDR3 sequence reads: CSVGQTTGTYEQYF. The CDR3 bases are TGCAGCGTTGGGCAGACTACCGGAACCTACGAGCAGTACTTC.